A single sample is the source of the 26 T cell receptor beta chains below, sequenced in a study of blood T cell repertoires in COVID-19. Assay: immunoSEQ multiplex PCR; the TCRdb copy retains only in-frame clones and omits some. Here the sample spans fewer than 250,000 clones, approximately 81% being singletons. Sequenced input: peripheral blood. These TCRs come from a human donor in a cohort sampled during active COVID-19.

This rearrangement joins TRBV5-1 to TRBJ1-1; D is ambiguous. Germline values: CDR1 SGHRS, CDR2 YFSETQ. The CDR3 has 15 amino acids. Trimming shortened V by 4 bases and J by 0 bases, and 13 bases separated the two germline ends. The CDR3 DNA reads TGCGCCAGCAGCACCGGGAGTGTAATGAACACTGAAGCTTTCTTT. It translates to CASSTGSVMNTEAFF.

The chain links TRBV7-9 to TRBJ1-3; TRBD1 agrees at 7 bases. The ends lost 5 bases at V and 0 bases at J; junction bases unmatched: 7. This CDR3 has 16 residues. Germline loops: CDR1 SEHNR, CDR2 FQNEAQ (reference sequence). The CDR3 region has the DNA TGTGCCAGCAGCAACACGGGACAGAACTCTGGAAACACCATATATTTT. This gives the protein CASSNTGQNSGNTIYF.

This rearrangement joins TRBV30 to TRBJ2-5; D call uncertain. With 2 bases removed from V and 1 base from J, the gap between germline ends came to 8 bases. Germline CDR1 and CDR2: GTSNPN and SVGIG (reference sequence). CDR3 length: 13 residues. The CDR3 DNA is TGTGCCTGGAGTCGGAACAGCCAAGAGACCCAGTACTTC. It yields the protein CAWSRNSQETQYF.

The chain joins TRBV28 to TRBJ1-6; a possible D gene is TRBD1 (6 bases). The CDR3 loop spans 16 amino acids. Germline V lookup: CDR1 MDHEN, CDR2 SYDVKM. Trimming cost V 6 bases and J 7 bases, with 19 bases left between them. CDR3 DNA: TGTGCCAGCAGGCTGTTACAGGGTACTCAAAATTCACCCCTCCACTTT. Translation gives CASRLLQGTQNSPLHF.

The chain is built from TRBV9 and TRBJ1-2, with a tentative D call TRBD1 (5 bases). CDR3 size: 14 residues. With 4 bases removed from V and 6 bases from J, the gap between germline ends came to 16 bases. The germline V gene has CDR1 SGDLS and CDR2 YYNGEE. In nucleotides, the CDR3 is TGTGCCAGCAGCTCATGGGAGGGGCGAAATGGCTACACCTTC. This gives the protein CASSSWEGRNGYTF.

The CDR3 reads CASSSSGGLGTF. The CDR3 bases are TGTGCCAGCAGCTCTAGCGGGGGGCTGGGTACCTTC. This chain links TRBV11-2 with TRBJ1-2; weak D call: TRBD1 (6 bases). The CDR3 consists of 12 residues. Germline lookup yields CDR1 SGHAT and CDR2 FQNNGV. V lost 4 bases and J lost 14, with 17 bases in between.

The chain couples TRBV19 to TRBJ1-6; D gene unclear. This CDR3 contains 16 residues. Germline CDR1 is LNHDA and CDR2 is SQIVND (reference sequence). The V and J ends lost 2 bases and 0 bases respectively, with 8 bases between them. CDR3 nucleotides: TGTGCCAGTAGTATAACGGGGAGCTCCTATAATTCACCCCTCCACTTT. The encoded protein is CASSITGSSYNSPLHF.

The rearrangement links TRBV5-1 to TRBJ1-4; D is uncertain. The germline V gene has CDR1 SGHRS and CDR2 YFSETQ. Between the trimmed V and J ends, which lost 3 bases and 0 bases, there was a span of 21 bases. The CDR3 spans 19 residues. DNA of the CDR3: TGCGCCAGCAGCTCAGATCGGGTCCAGTTTGCCCCAACTAATGAAAAACTGTTTTTT. Translation gives CASSSDRVQFAPTNEKLFF. The whole variable domain, remainder taken from reference TRBV5-1 and TRBJ1-4, is KAGVTQTPRYLIKTRGQQVTLSCSPISGHRSVSWYQQTPGQGLQFLFEYFSETQRNKGNFPGRFSGRQFSNSRSEMNVSTLELGDSALYLCASSSDRVQFAPTNEKLFFGSGTQLSVL.

The CDR3 reads CASSLEGTGEPYGYTF. The CDR3 DNA follows: TGTGCCAGCAGTTTAGAGGGGACAGGGGAACCCTATGGCTACACCTTC. This rearrangement joins TRBV27 to TRBJ1-2; 10 nucleotides line up with TRBD1. The CDR3 contains 16 residues. V lost 2 bases, J lost 4 bases, and 7 bases stayed unmatched. CDR1 MNHEY and CDR2 SMNVEV come from the germline V gene (reference sequence).

A few counts support this clone. The chain couples TRBV6-5 to TRBJ2-7, with 8 nucleotides matching TRBD2. The trim removed 10 bases at V and 4 bases at J, leaving 12 bases unmatched. The germline V gene encodes CDR1 MNHEY and CDR2 SVGAGI. There are 14 residues in the CDR3. CDR3 in DNA: TGTGCCACTCACCCTAGCGGGCCTTTATACGAGCAGTACTTC. This sequence encodes CATHPSGPLYEQYF.

This clone was picked up one time. The chain couples TRBV29-1 to TRBJ2-6; tentative D call: TRBD1 (6 bases). V was cut by 7 bases and J by 1 base, with 8 bases left in between. CDR3 size: 13 residues. The germline CDR1 and CDR2 sequences are SQVTM and ANQGSEA. CDR3 protein: CSAGQSGANVLTF. The CDR3, as DNA: TGCAGCGCAGGACAGTCTGGGGCCAACGTCCTGACTTTC.

The rearrangement uses TRBV18 and TRBJ2-3, with a weak D call TRBD2 (5 bases). Germline assignment: CDR1 KGHSH and CDR2 LQKENI. This CDR3 spans 15 amino acids. Trimming pared 1 base from V and 6 bases from J, leaving 14 bases between. The CDR3 DNA sequence: TGTGCCAGCTCACCACTTCCCGCGGGTCCCGATACGCAGTATTTT. Protein: CASSPLPAGPDTQYF.

This chain connects TRBV4-2 to TRBJ1-5; TRBD1 agrees at 7 bases. The V gene's germline CDR1 is LGHNA and CDR2 YNFKEQ. The CDR3 loop spans 16 amino acids. V lost 3 bases, J lost 2 bases, and 7 bases stayed unmatched. This chain's CDR3 is CASSQDPQGGNQPQHF. In DNA form, the CDR3 reads TGTGCCAGCAGCCAGGATCCTCAGGGGGGCAATCAGCCCCAGCATTTT.

Here the CDR3 reads CASSLDVAGPNEQFF. The CDR3 region has the DNA TGTGCCAGCAGCCTAGACGTAGCGGGCCCTAATGAGCAGTTCTTC. The chain is built from TRBV7-2 and TRBJ2-1, with 7 bases lining up with TRBD2. V lost 5 bases, J lost 7 bases, and 11 bases stayed unmatched. Germline lookup yields CDR1 SGHTA and CDR2 FQGNSA. CDR3 size: 15 residues.

This rearrangement joins TRBV5-5 to TRBJ2-7; D might be TRBD2 (5 bases). The CDR3 is made up of 15 amino acids. Trimming shortened V by 6 bases and J by 4 bases, and 20 bases separated the two germline ends. Germline V lookup: CDR1 SGHKS, CDR2 YYEKEE (reference sequence). The CDR3 nucleotides read TGTGCCAGCAAAACAACGGGGTCTGGCGGGTACGAGCAGTACGTC. Translation: CASKTTGSGGYEQYV.

The table lists this clone with a few counts. The chain employs TRBV9 and TRBJ1-2; D is undetermined. Germline loops: CDR1 SGDLS, CDR2 YYNGEE. The length of the CDR3 is 11 residues. V was trimmed by 2 bases and J by 5 bases, leaving 4 bases between them. The CDR3 loop reads CASSVLYGYTF. The CDR3 DNA reads TGTGCCAGCAGCGTCCTATATGGCTACACCTTC.

This CDR3 reads CATSRGGQGSNQPQHF. CDR3 DNA: TGTGCCACCAGCAGAGGGGGACAGGGAAGCAATCAGCCCCAGCATTTT. The gene calls are TRBV15 and TRBJ1-5; TRBD1 matches at 9 bases. The CDR3 runs 16 residues. J gave up 1 base and V 1 base, and 2 bases lay outside the gene matches. Germline values: CDR1 LNHNV, CDR2 YYDKDF (reference sequence).

The rearrangement joins TRBV19 to TRBJ1-1, with D possibly being TRBD1 (5 bases). The CDR3 is made up of 14 amino acids. Germline V gives CDR1 LNHDA, CDR2 SQIVND (reference sequence). V was cut by 0 bases and J by 5 bases, with 10 bases left in between. The CDR3 nucleotides are TGTGCCAGTAGTATAGATCGGGAGGGGACTGAAGCTTTCTTT. Translation: CASSIDREGTEAFF.

The V call is TRBV5-1, the J call TRBJ2-7; 11 bases map to TRBD2. Germline CDR1 is SGHRS and CDR2 is YFSETQ. CDR3 length: 18 residues. V trimming: 4 bases; J trimming: 4 bases; junction bases outside the gene matches: 16. The CDR3 here is CASSSPTSGTTNGYEQYF. The DNA of the CDR3 is TGCGCCAGCAGCAGCCCGACTAGCGGGACCACAAATGGATACGAGCAGTACTTC.

This clone was recorded once. V and J are TRBV28 and TRBJ2-5, with D possibly being TRBD2 (6 bases). This CDR3 spans 13 amino acids. Trimming stripped 7 bases from V and 4 bases from J, with 13 bases between. CDR1 is MDHEN, CDR2 SYDVKM, per germline. This chain's CDR3 is CASTSSELETQYF. CDR3 coding DNA: TGTGCCAGCACCTCTAGCGAGTTAGAGACCCAGTACTTC.

This chain links TRBV7-9 with TRBJ2-1; 7 bases map to TRBD1. Germline lookup yields CDR1 SEHNR and CDR2 FQNEAQ (reference sequence). CDR3 length: 14 residues. J gave up 5 bases and V 2 bases, and 3 bases lay outside the gene matches. The chain's CDR3 is CASSLLRGHNEQFF. CDR3 DNA: TGTGCCAGCAGCTTACTAAGGGGGCACAATGAGCAGTTCTTC.

This clone was seen a single time. V gene TRBV6-4 combines with J gene TRBJ2-7, with TRBD1 identical over 7 bases. The CDR3 is 16 amino acids. Germline values: CDR1 MRHNA, CDR2 SNTAGT. Trimming cost V 5 bases and J 3 bases; bases outside gene matches: 13. CDR3 DNA sequence: TGTGCCAGCAGTTTTTATCGGCCGGGACAGATCTACGAGCAGTACGTC. Its protein product is CASSFYRPGQIYEQYV.

This clone has a handful of counts. The V call is TRBV10-2, the J call TRBJ1-1; D not resolved. The germline CDR1 and CDR2 sequences are WSHSY and SAAADI. Trimming took 2 bases from V and 0 from J, leaving 7 bases between them. The CDR3 sequence is 14 residues long. CDR3 protein: CASSETRMNTEAFF. The CDR3, as DNA: TGCGCCAGCAGTGAGACAAGAATGAACACTGAAGCTTTCTTT.

The rearrangement joins TRBV11-3 to TRBJ2-1, with D hard to call. From germline, CDR1 is SGHNT and CDR2 YENEEA. V lost 1 base and J 10 bases, leaving 11 bases between the germline ends. This CDR3 is built from 13 residues. This CDR3 is CASSLGSIREQFF. The DNA for the CDR3 is TGTGCCAGCAGCTTAGGGTCGATTCGGGAGCAGTTCTTC. The whole variable domain, remainder taken from reference TRBV11-3 and TRBJ2-1, is EAGVVQSPRYKIIEKKQPVAFWCNPISGHNTLYWYLQNLGQGPELLIRYENEEAVDDSQLPKDRFSAERLKGVDSTLKIQPAELGDSAVYLCASSLGSIREQFFGPGTRLTVL.

This chain uses TRBV7-3 with TRBJ2-2, with D possibly being TRBD2 (7 bases). The CDR3 has 15 amino acids. CDR1 and CDR2 (germline): SGHTA, FQGTGA. V lost 8 bases and J 3 bases, leaving 16 bases between the germline ends. CDR3 in amino acids: CASGKPGGYTGELFF. The CDR3 coding sequence is TGTGCCAGCGGCAAGCCGGGGGGCTACACCGGGGAGCTGTTTTTT.

V and J are TRBV30 and TRBJ2-3; 9 nucleotides line up with TRBD2. The junction had 11 bases not matched to a gene; V was cut back by 6 bases and J by 4 bases. From germline, CDR1 is GTSNPN and CDR2 SVGIG (reference sequence). There are 15 residues in the CDR3. This CDR3 reads CACHGASGNPDTQYF. The CDR3 DNA reads TGTGCCTGCCACGGGGCTAGCGGGAACCCAGATACGCAGTATTTT.